The clone carrying this T cell receptor (beta chain) was detected many times. The data belong to a study of Graves' ophthalmopathy and Graves' hyperthyroidism. The CDR3 length is 15 residues. V gave up 2 bases and J gave up 2 bases, with 12 bases separating them. Amplification from RNA transcripts yielded the TCR beta CDR3 regions. RT-PCR was first run with HTBI primers, then multiplex PCR in a second round. A single record per CDR3 protein comes from TCRdb applying MiXCR to the multiplex PCR reads. The sample yields under 350,000 distinct CDR3 sequences, roughly a sixth seen once. Sequences were obtained from peripheral blood. The rearrangement links TRBV12-3 or TRBV12-4 to TRBJ1-2; TRBD1 is a possible D gene (5 bases). This receptor was obtained from an adult man with Graves' ophthalmopathy. The CDR3 reads CASSLNRQRNYGYTF. CDR3 DNA sequence: TGTGCCAGCAGTTTAAATCGACAGAGGAACTATGGCTACACCTTC.